These 18 T cell receptor beta chains were sequenced from one sample in a study of T cell clonotyping in hematopoietic cell transplantation. Clones were read by immunoSEQ multiplex PCR, and TCRdb kept only the in-frame ones, dropping some. The repertoire includes roughly 11,000 clones, about 91% of them detected once, and about 0.79% sits in the top ten. Sequencing input: peripheral blood mononuclear cells. These receptors came from a woman in her forties or fifties in good health. Some clones in this sample may be carry-over from other donors' samples.

This rearrangement joins TRBV27 to TRBJ2-7; D gene unclear. CDR1 is MNHEY and CDR2 is SMNVEV in the germline V gene (reference sequence). V gave up 6 bases and J gave up 0 bases, with 9 bases separating them. This CDR3 region has 13 residues. The CDR3 here is CASSLTRSYEQYF. CDR3 nucleotide sequence: TGTGCCAGCAGCTTGACACGCTCCTACGAGCAGTACTTC.

The gene calls are TRBV28 and TRBJ2-7, with 7 nucleotides matching TRBD1. The germline V gene encodes CDR1 MDHEN and CDR2 SYDVKM. Losses at the gene ends were 7 bases for V and 1 base for J; bases not matched to a gene: 4. This CDR3 is 13 amino acids long. The CDR3 nucleotides are TGTGCCAGCAAGATGACAGGGTCCTACGAGCAGTACTTC. Translated: CASKMTGSYEQYF.

The CDR3 sequence: CASSAGTTNYGYTF. In DNA, the CDR3 is TGTGCCAGCAGTGCCGGGACAACTAACTATGGCTACACCTTC. The J gene is TRBJ1-2, the V gene TRBV6-5; D is perhaps TRBD1 (6 bases). The CDR3 covers 14 residues. CDR1 MNHEY and CDR2 SVGAGI come from the germline V gene. Trimming removed 5 bases at V and 0 bases at J, with 10 bases between.

The chain employs TRBV7-6 and TRBJ1-4; 9 nucleotides line up with TRBD1. CDR1 is SGHVS and CDR2 is FNYEAQ in the germline V gene. The trim removed 5 bases at V and 7 bases at J, leaving 5 bases unmatched. The CDR3 sequence is 14 residues long. CDR3 bases: TGTGCCAGCAGCCAGGGACAGGGCGGTGAAAAACTGTTTTTT. Protein product: CASSQGQGGEKLFF.

This chain connects TRBV21-1 to TRBJ2-1; the D call TRBD1 from the table was never checked on the DNA. TRBV21-1 constitutes a pseudogene. This CDR3 spans 15 amino acids. As DNA, the CDR3 is TGTGCCAGCAGTGTACCGGGACAGGGAAACAATGAGCAGTTCTTC. This gives the protein CASSVPGQGNNEQFF.

The chain recombines TRBV5-4 with TRBJ1-2; D perhaps matches TRBD1 (6 bases). The germline gives CDR1 SGHNT, CDR2 YYREEE (reference sequence). With 4 bases removed from V and 1 base from J, the gap between germline ends came to 8 bases. This CDR3 has 13 amino acids. The CDR3 DNA sequence: TGTGCCAGCAGCACGGACAGTAACTATGGCTACACCTTC. Protein: CASSTDSNYGYTF.

V and J are TRBV7-2 and TRBJ2-2; D gene uncertain. Germline CDR1 and CDR2: SGHTA and FQGNSA. CDR3 length: 13 residues. The V end was cut by 6 bases, the J end by 7 bases, with 12 bases between. The CDR3 nucleotides read TGTGCCAGCAGTTATAACTTACGCGGGGAGCTGTTTTTT. Translating it yields CASSYNLRGELFF.

J is TRBJ2-7 and V is TRBV5-4, with D perhaps matching TRBD2 (5 bases). The CDR3 has 14 amino acids. V was pared by 9 bases and J by 0 bases, with 16 bases between. From germline, CDR1 is SGHNT and CDR2 YYREEE (reference sequence). CDR3 loop: CATYHSGYSYEQYF. CDR3 nucleotide sequence: TGTGCCACCTACCACTCGGGGTACTCCTACGAGCAGTACTTC.

The chain is built from TRBV6-5 and TRBJ2-3; 8 nucleotides agree with TRBD1. The germline V gene has CDR1 MNHEY and CDR2 SVGAGI. This CDR3 is 14 amino acids long. J lost 6 bases, V lost 6 bases, and 8 bases had no gene match. CDR3 amino acids: CASSLGQGMDTQYF. The CDR3 DNA follows: TGTGCCAGCAGCCTCGGACAGGGAATGGATACGCAGTATTTT.

This sequence joins TRBV9 and TRBJ1-2; D not certain. The V and J ends lost 4 bases and 1 base respectively, with 17 bases between them. CDR1 and CDR2 (germline): SGDLS, YYNGEE. The CDR3 runs 16 residues. CDR3 residues: CASSRGVGGSNYGYTF. CDR3 coding DNA: TGTGCCAGCAGCCGAGGTGTTGGTGGCAGTAACTATGGCTACACCTTC.

The chain employs TRBV7-8 and TRBJ1-6; the match to TRBD1 covers 8 bases. This CDR3 has 15 amino acids. Germline assignment: CDR1 SGHVS and CDR2 FQNEAQ. The trim removed 6 bases at V and 5 bases at J, leaving 6 bases unmatched. In DNA form, the CDR3 reads TGTGCCAGCAGTTACCGGACAGGGAATAATTCACCCCTCCACTTT. Translated, it gives CASSYRTGNNSPLHF.

This chain connects TRBV2 to TRBJ1-5; a possible D gene is TRBD1 (6 bases). The germline CDR1 and CDR2 sequences are SNHLY and FYNNEI. Trimming took off 6 bases at V and 4 bases at J, with 13 bases between the two ends. CDR3 length: 14 residues. The CDR3 bases are TGTGCCAGCAGCGGGCAGGGGACTAATCAGCCCCAGCATTTT. The encoded protein is CASSGQGTNQPQHF.

The chain is built from TRBV20-1 and TRBJ2-7; D is tentatively TRBD1 or TRBD2 (5 bases each). Trimming removed 3 bases at V and 4 bases at J, with 7 bases between. CDR3 length: 11 residues. Germline assignment: CDR1 DFQATT and CDR2 SNEGSKA (reference sequence). This CDR3 reads CSARRGYEQYF. The CDR3 bases are TGCAGTGCTAGGAGGGGTTACGAGCAGTACTTC.

The chain combines TRBV7-9 with TRBJ2-3, with D unclear. The germline V gene encodes CDR1 SEHNR and CDR2 FQNEAQ (reference sequence). The CDR3 covers 15 residues. V lost 3 bases and J lost 0, with 10 bases in between. The CDR3 region has the DNA TGTGCCAGCAGCTTCCGACTCCAAAGCACAGATACGCAGTATTTT. Encoded protein: CASSFRLQSTDTQYF.

This clone was found a few times. This rearrangement joins TRBV7-2 to TRBJ1-2; TRBD1 is a possible D gene (5 bases). V dropped 4 bases and J dropped 1 base, with 22 bases sitting between them. The length of the CDR3 is 18 residues. Germline-derived CDR1 and CDR2 are SGHTA and FQGNSA. CDR3 in amino acids: CASSSSWGTGPVNYGYTF. CDR3 DNA sequence: TGTGCCAGCAGCTCTTCCTGGGGCACAGGCCCAGTTAACTATGGCTACACCTTC. Supplemented by reference TRBV7-2 and TRBJ1-2, the full variable domain reads GAGVSQSPSNKVTEKGKDVELRCDPISGHTALYWYRQSLGQGLEFLIYFQGNSAPDKSGLPSDRFSAERTGGSVSTLTIQRTQQEDSAVYLCASSSSWGTGPVNYGYTFGSGTRLTVV.

This chain connects TRBV4-3 to TRBJ1-1; D remains unclear. V shed 4 bases and J shed 4 bases, with 16 bases lying between them. This CDR3 is built from 15 residues. In germline, CDR1 is LGHNA, CDR2 YSLEER. CDR3 loop: CASSPAQAGFTEAFF. The CDR3 coding sequence is TGCGCCAGCAGCCCCGCCCAAGCGGGGTTCACTGAAGCTTTCTTT.

The V call is TRBV7-2, the J call TRBJ1-5; no definite D call. Germline-derived CDR1 and CDR2 are SGHTA and FQGNSA. This CDR3 contains 19 residues. The V and J ends lost 1 base and 0 bases respectively, with 19 bases between them. CDR3 DNA sequence: TGTGCCAGCAGCTTAGAATTGTCTCGCACAAGTCATAGCAATCAGCCCCAGCATTTT. Protein sequence: CASSLELSRTSHSNQPQHF.

The V and J genes are TRBV2 and TRBJ2-3; 7 nucleotides agree with TRBD1. Germline lookup yields CDR1 SNHLY and CDR2 FYNNEI. This CDR3 has 15 residues. V gave up 8 bases and J gave up 1 base; unmatched junction bases: 9. The DNA of the CDR3 is TGTGCCAGCGGACCCAGACAGGGAGGCACAGATACGCAGTATTTT. As protein: CASGPRQGGTDTQYF.